The 22 T cell receptor beta chains presented below share a single source sample, sequenced in a study of naive and memory T cell subsets (dated by TCRdb to the late 2010s). The investigation overall reported the following: A few larger clonotypes were found in naive repertoires, especially CD8, and these larger clonotypes were possibly memory cells re-expressing CD45RA.

Library preparation used UMI-ligation and nested PCR. Instrument used: Illumina MiSeq. The beta constant-region primer consisted of an equimolar mixture of two oligonucleotides that together covered TRBC1 and TRBC2. Four rounds of PCR, combining the SP2 primer with nested alpha and beta constant-region primers, were used to amplify the ligated cDNA. TCRdb ran its own pipeline on the public reads, namely fastp trimming at Q25 and MiXCR clone calling, and kept in-frame beta chains. Rows are unified per CDR3 protein, each entry keeping the most common DNA and genes. The sample table holds 150,000 or so distinct CDR3 sequences, of which 20% to 25% were seen once. Clones ranked in the top ten supply less than 0.13% of the sample. These receptors' targets are unknown. Material: naive CD4+ T cells from blood. Explained via the paper, the cell subset or site label denotes: naive T cells, CD45RA high CD27+. Source of these receptors: a human donor in good health.

This clonotype was seen more than once but under ten times. V and J are TRBV4-3 and TRBJ2-7; D gene ambiguous. V lost 1 base and J lost 2, with 9 bases in between. The germline V gene encodes CDR1 LGHNA and CDR2 YSLEER. This CDR3 comprises 14 residues. The CDR3 here is CASSQAVGTYEQYF. The CDR3 DNA sequence: TGCGCCAGCAGCCAAGCTGTTGGAACCTACGAGCAGTACTTC.

J is TRBJ2-1 and V is TRBV3-1; D is unresolved. Trimming stripped 4 bases from V and 9 bases from J, with 10 bases between. The CDR3 has 12 amino acids. Germline V CDR1 and CDR2: LGHDT, YNNKEL (reference sequence). The CDR3 loop is CASSRIGFEQFF. The DNA of the CDR3 is TGTGCCAGCAGCCGGATCGGCTTTGAGCAGTTCTTC.

The rearrangement joins TRBV6-6 to TRBJ2-1; D gene unclear. Germline CDR1 is MNHNY and CDR2 is SVGAGI (reference sequence). This CDR3 is built from 13 residues. The V end was cut by 3 bases, the J end by 6 bases, with 9 bases between. The CDR3 DNA follows: TGTGCCAGCAGTTATCTGGGCGGCAATGAGCAGTTCTTC. Translated: CASSYLGGNEQFF.

V is TRBV6-5 and J is TRBJ2-7, with 7 bases aligning to TRBD2. Losses at the gene ends were 7 bases for V and 5 bases for J; bases not matched to a gene: 8. The CDR3 has 13 amino acids. Germline lookup yields CDR1 MNHEY and CDR2 SVGAGI. The CDR3 bases are TGTGCCAGCATTCCCATGGGAGGGGACGAGCAGTACTTC. Its protein product is CASIPMGGDEQYF.

The chain recombines TRBV27 with TRBJ2-3; 7 nucleotides agree with TRBD2. J lost 2 bases, V lost 3 bases, and 11 bases had no gene match. Germline lookup yields CDR1 MNHEY and CDR2 SMNVEV (reference sequence). This CDR3 region has 17 residues. CDR3 loop: CASSFGLAVPNTDTQYF. In nucleotides, the CDR3 is TGTGCCAGCAGTTTCGGGCTAGCGGTACCAAACACAGATACGCAGTATTTT.

The chain combines TRBV6-1 with TRBJ2-4; D may be TRBD1 or TRBD2 (5 bases each). Germline V gene lookup returns CDR1 MNHNS and CDR2 SASEGT. V was trimmed by 1 base and J by 8 bases, leaving 12 bases between them. The CDR3 runs 14 residues. The CDR3 nucleotides read TGTGCCAGCAGTGAAGGAGGGGACCGGTACATTCAGTACTTC. It translates to CASSEGGDRYIQYF.

This clonotype has ten or more counts. The chain is built from TRBV28 and TRBJ2-3, with a weak D call TRBD2 (6 bases). Per the germline V gene, CDR1 is MDHEN and CDR2 is SYDVKM. The CDR3 contains 15 residues. Trimming pared 7 bases from V and 6 bases from J, leaving 20 bases between. CDR3 coding DNA: TGTGCCAGCAACTCCCCGGGAGTGGGGACCGATACGCAGTATTTT. It specifies CASNSPGVGTDTQYF.

The CDR3 DNA reads as TGTGCCAGCATCTCCCACGGGGGAACACGGGAGCAGTACTTC. It translates to CASISHGGTREQYF. The genes are TRBV2 and TRBJ2-7, with D possibly being TRBD2 (6 bases). This CDR3 is 14 amino acids long. Germline V gene data show CDR1 as SNHLY and CDR2 as FYNNEI. Trimming left V 7 bases short and J 7 bases short, with 20 bases between. The full variable domain, in which reference TRBV2 and TRBJ2-7 provide the parts outside the CDR3, is EPEVTQTPSHQVTQMGQEVILRCVPISNHLYFYWYRQILGQKVEFLVSFYNNEISEKSEIFDDQFSVERPDGSNFTLKIRSTKLEDSAMYFCASISHGGTREQYFGPGTRLTVT.

This clonotype was detected ten times or more. This chain connects TRBV6-2 or TRBV6-3 to TRBJ2-7; 9 bases agree with TRBD2. After removal of 6 bases from V and 4 bases from J, the junction contained 10 bases not matched to a gene. CDR1 and CDR2 from the germline V gene are MNHEY and SVGEGT. The length of the CDR3 is 15 residues. CDR3 sequence reads: CASSLRGSGSYEQYF. The CDR3 bases are TGTGCCAGCAGCCTCCGGGGTAGCGGGAGTTACGAGCAGTACTTC.

This clonotype was seen more than once but under ten times. The J gene is TRBJ1-1, the V gene TRBV6-5; D is perhaps TRBD1 (6 bases). The V gene lost 7 bases and the J gene lost 11 bases, with 17 bases spanning the gap. Germline CDR1 and CDR2: MNHEY and SVGAGI. This CDR3 is 12 amino acids long. The CDR3 protein is CASMRTGHSAFF. Written as DNA, the CDR3 is TGTGCCAGCATGAGAACAGGGCATAGTGCTTTCTTT.

In its sample, this clonotype was seen once. This rearrangement joins TRBV20-1 to TRBJ2-1, with D possibly being TRBD2 (6 bases). CDR3 length: 16 amino acids. Per germline, CDR1 DFQATT and CDR2 SNEGSKA (reference sequence). V was trimmed by 5 bases and J by 0 bases, leaving 17 bases between them. In DNA form, the CDR3 reads TGCAGTGCTCCAACCGGGACTGGGACCTCCTACAATGAGCAGTTCTTC. Amino acid sequence: CSAPTGTGTSYNEQFF.

This clonotype was detected only a few times. This chain connects TRBV7-6 to TRBJ2-1; the D is unclear. CDR1 and CDR2 from the germline V gene are SGHVS and FNYEAQ. The CDR3 loop spans 13 amino acids. Trimming removed 6 bases at V and 6 bases at J, with 12 bases between. As DNA, the CDR3 is TGTGCCAGCAGTCACGGAATAGCCAATGAGCAGTTCTTC. It yields the protein CASSHGIANEQFF.

J is TRBJ2-7 and V is TRBV9; D remains unclear. The CDR3 has 13 residues. Germline V gene lookup returns CDR1 SGDLS and CDR2 YYNGEE. V dropped 3 bases and J dropped 4 bases, with 11 bases sitting between them. The CDR3 coding sequence is TGTGCCAGCAGCGAACCGTTGTATTACGAGCAGTACTTC. It translates to CASSEPLYYEQYF.

This clonotype was detected many times. J is TRBJ2-7 and V is TRBV10-1; D is possibly TRBD2 (6 bases). The V end lost 0 bases, the J end lost 7 bases, and 13 bases lay between the germline ends. Germline assignment: CDR1 WNHNN and CDR2 SYGVQD (reference sequence). This CDR3 contains 14 residues. This chain's CDR3 is CASSESILGGEQYF. CDR3 DNA sequence: TGCGCCAGCAGTGAGTCGATATTGGGGGGAGAGCAGTACTTC.

The chain employs TRBV5-1 and TRBJ1-1; the D gene is possibly TRBD1 (6 bases). The CDR3 spans 15 residues. V was shortened by 5 bases and J by 0 bases, with 14 bases between the two germline ends. The germline V gene has CDR1 SGHRS and CDR2 YFSETQ. The CDR3 DNA is TGCGCCAGCAGACCGAGACAGGAAATGAACACTGAAGCTTTCTTT. Amino acids: CASRPRQEMNTEAFF.

The chain links TRBV29-1 to TRBJ2-5; 9 positions agree with TRBD2. J lost 2 bases, V lost 5 bases, and 3 bases had no gene match. CDR1 and CDR2 from the germline V gene are SQVTM and ANQGSEA. CDR3 length: 13 amino acids. The CDR3 reads CSVKGLAQETQYF. The DNA of the CDR3 is TGCAGCGTTAAAGGACTAGCGCAAGAGACCCAGTACTTC.

This clonotype was counted only a few times. The gene calls are TRBV20-1 and TRBJ1-5; 10 bases fit TRBD1. Losses at the gene ends were 5 bases for V and 7 bases for J; bases not matched to a gene: 8. In germline, CDR1 is DFQATT, CDR2 SNEGSKA (reference sequence). The CDR3 contains 14 residues. The CDR3 spells CSAFRQGARQPQHF. CDR3 bases: TGCAGTGCTTTCAGACAGGGGGCTCGGCAGCCCCAGCATTTT.

This clonotype occurred a few times. The chain uses TRBV29-1 and TRBJ1-1; D ambiguous. CDR1 is SQVTM, CDR2 ANQGSEA, per germline. This CDR3 spans 12 amino acids. CDR3 loop: CAHIGDNTEAFF. The DNA of the CDR3 is TGCGCCCATATCGGAGATAACACTGAAGCTTTCTTT.

The rearrangement links TRBV9 to TRBJ2-1; 14 bases line up with TRBD2. CDR3 size: 17 residues. Germline values: CDR1 SGDLS, CDR2 YYNGEE. V lost 0 bases, J lost 8 bases, and 7 bases stayed unmatched. CDR3 DNA: TGTGCCAGCAGCGTAGGACTAGCGGGAGGGCTTCTGGATGAGCAGTTCTTC. Translation: CASSVGLAGGLLDEQFF.

The chain combines TRBV5-6 with TRBJ1-5; TRBD1 aligns across 8 bases. Losses at the gene ends were 1 base for V and 2 bases for J; bases not matched to a gene: 5. Germline loops: CDR1 SGHDT, CDR2 YYEEEE. This CDR3 is 16 amino acids long. The CDR3 protein is CASSLRMTGGNQPQHF. The CDR3 bases are TGTGCCAGCAGCTTGAGGATGACAGGGGGCAATCAGCCCCAGCATTTT.

This chain links TRBV7-8 with TRBJ2-3; a possible D gene is TRBD1 (7 bases). Germline V CDR1 and CDR2: SGHVS, FQNEAQ. V lost 3 bases to trimming and J lost 0 bases, with 10 bases between them. The CDR3 extends over 15 amino acids. The CDR3 loop is CASSLEGASTDTQYF. CDR3 bases: TGTGCCAGCAGCTTGGAGGGGGCGAGCACAGATACGCAGTATTTT.

The rearrangement uses TRBV6-2 or TRBV6-3 and TRBJ2-5; 8 nucleotides match TRBD2. The CDR3 is 13 amino acids. Germline values: CDR1 MNHEY, CDR2 SVGEGT. Trimming took 6 bases from V and 4 from J; bases not matched to a gene: 4. The CDR3 nucleotides are TGTGCCAGCAGGCTCAGCGGGAGAGAGACCCAGTACTTC. It specifies CASRLSGRETQYF.